This T cell receptor beta chain comes out of a study of blood T cell repertoires in COVID-19. The overall study: Acute and convalescent COVID-19 samples came from the United States, Italy and Spain.

Only in-frame clones appear in the TCRdb table, and some are missing; sequencing was by immunoSEQ multiplex PCR. The data hold 60,000 to 85,000 clones, with about nine tenths observed a single time. Trimming took 6 bases from V and 6 from J, leaving 8 bases between them. The CDR3 loop spans 10 amino acids. Germline V gives CDR1 DFQATT, CDR2 SNEGSKA (reference sequence). The chain is built from TRBV20-1 and TRBJ1-1, with a tentative D call TRBD1 (5 bases). The receptor comes from a man in his forties or fifties with acute or convalescent COVID-19. Sequencing was done on a sample of peripheral blood. The CDR3 is CSAGESEAFF. The CDR3 DNA follows: TGCAGTGCAGGGGAATCTGAAGCTTTCTTT.